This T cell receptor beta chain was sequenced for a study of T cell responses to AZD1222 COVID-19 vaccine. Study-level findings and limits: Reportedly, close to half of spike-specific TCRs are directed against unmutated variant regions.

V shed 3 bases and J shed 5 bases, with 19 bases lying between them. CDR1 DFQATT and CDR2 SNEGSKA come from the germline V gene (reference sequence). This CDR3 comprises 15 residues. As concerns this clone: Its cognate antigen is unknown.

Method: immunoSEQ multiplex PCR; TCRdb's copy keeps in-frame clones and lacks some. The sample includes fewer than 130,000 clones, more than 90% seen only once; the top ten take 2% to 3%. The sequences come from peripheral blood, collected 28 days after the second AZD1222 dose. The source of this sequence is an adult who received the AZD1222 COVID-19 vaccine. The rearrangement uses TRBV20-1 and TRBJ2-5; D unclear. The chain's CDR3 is CSASHGTSFTETQYF. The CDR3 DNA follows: TGCAGTGCTAGTCATGGTACAAGTTTCACGGAGACCCAGTACTTC.